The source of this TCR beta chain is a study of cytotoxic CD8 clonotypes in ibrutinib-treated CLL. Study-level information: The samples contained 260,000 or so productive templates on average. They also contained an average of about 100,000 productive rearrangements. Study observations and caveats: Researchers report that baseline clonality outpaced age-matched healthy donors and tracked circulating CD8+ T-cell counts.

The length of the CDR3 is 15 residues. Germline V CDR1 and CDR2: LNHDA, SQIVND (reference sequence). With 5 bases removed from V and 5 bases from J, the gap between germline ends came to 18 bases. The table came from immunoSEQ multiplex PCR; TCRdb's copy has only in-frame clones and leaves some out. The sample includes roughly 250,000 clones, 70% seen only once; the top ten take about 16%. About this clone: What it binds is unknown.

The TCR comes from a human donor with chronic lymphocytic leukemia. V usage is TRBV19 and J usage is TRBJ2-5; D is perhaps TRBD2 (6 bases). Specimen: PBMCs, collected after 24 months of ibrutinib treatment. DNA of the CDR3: TGTGCCAGTAGTGACGGGACTCCCTCGGGGGAGACCCAGTACTTC. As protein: CASSDGTPSGETQYF.